One and the same sample provided the 5 T cell receptor beta chains below, sequenced in a study of blood T cell repertoires in COVID-19. Clones were sequenced by immunoSEQ multiplex PCR, and TCRdb holds only the in-frame ones, with some missing. The sample has 150,000 to 250,000 clones; approximately 86% are singletons. Sequenced input: PBMCs or T cells enriched from blood (not recorded which). Source of these receptors: a woman in her twenties or thirties who had recovered from COVID-19.

The chain is built from TRBV6-1 and TRBJ1-6; D unresolved. Deletions cut 1 base from V and 8 bases from J, with 9 bases between. The CDR3 loop spans 14 amino acids. Germline CDR1 reads MNHNS; CDR2 reads SASEGT. This chain's CDR3 is CASSEGGSDSPLHF. The CDR3 bases are TGTGCCAGCAGTGAAGGAGGCAGCGATTCACCCCTCCACTTT.

Of note for this clone: The same CDR3 is also encoded by other DNA sequences in this sample. The chain couples TRBV3-1 (or the pseudogene TRBV3-2) to TRBJ1-3; D unresolved. The CDR3 has 14 amino acids. V was trimmed by 1 base and J by 0 bases, leaving 4 bases between them. Germline-derived CDR1 and CDR2 are LGHDT and YNNKEL (reference sequence). The DNA for the CDR3 is TGTGCCAGCAGCCAAGGGGCCTCTGGAAACACCATATATTTT. Protein product: CASSQGASGNTIYF.

The chain couples TRBV6-5 to TRBJ2-5, with 9 bases matching TRBD2. Germline V gene lookup returns CDR1 MNHEY and CDR2 SVGAGI. The CDR3 is 16 amino acids. The V gene end was trimmed by 2 bases and the J gene end by 2 bases; junction bases not matched to a gene: 6. As DNA, the CDR3 is TGTGCCAGCAGTTACGTGGCGGGGGGGCCTCAAGAGACCCAGTACTTC. This sequence encodes CASSYVAGGPQETQYF.

The sample holds one count of this clone. J is TRBJ2-2 and V is TRBV24-1; maybe TRBD2 (5 bases). This CDR3 spans 17 amino acids. Germline CDR1 is KGHDR and CDR2 is SFDVKD. V lost 5 bases and J lost 3, with 18 bases in between. The CDR3 reads CATSAVLSVLDTGELFF. DNA for the CDR3: TGTGCCACCAGTGCGGTACTTAGCGTATTGGACACCGGGGAGCTGTTTTTT.

The rearrangement joins TRBV7-6 to TRBJ2-1; possibly TRBD2 for D (6 bases). The CDR3 consists of 15 residues. Germline-derived CDR1 and CDR2 are SGHVS and FNYEAQ. V was trimmed by 1 base and J by 4 bases, leaving 11 bases between them. CDR3 nucleotide sequence: TGTGCCAGCAGCTTAGTCGTGGGGGGATACAATGAGCAGTTCTTC. This translates into CASSLVVGGYNEQFF.